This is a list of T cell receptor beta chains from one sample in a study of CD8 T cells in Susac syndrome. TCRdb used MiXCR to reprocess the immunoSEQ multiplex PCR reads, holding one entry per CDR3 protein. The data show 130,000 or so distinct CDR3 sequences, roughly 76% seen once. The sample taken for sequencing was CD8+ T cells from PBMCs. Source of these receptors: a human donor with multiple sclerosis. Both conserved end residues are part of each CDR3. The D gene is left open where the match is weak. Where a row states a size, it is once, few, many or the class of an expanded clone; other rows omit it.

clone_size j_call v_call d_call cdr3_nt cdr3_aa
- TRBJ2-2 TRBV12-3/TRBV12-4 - TGTGCCATTCTGAAGGGCGGGGAGCTGTTTTTT CAILKGGELFF
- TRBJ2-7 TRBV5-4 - TGTGCCAGCAGCTTGCCAGGCTACGAGCAGTACTTC CASSLPGYEQYF
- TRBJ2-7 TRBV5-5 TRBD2 TGTGCCAGCAGCTTGGAAGCGGGAGTCCCCTACGAGCAGTACTTC CASSLEAGVPYEQYF
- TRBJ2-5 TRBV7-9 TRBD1 TGTGCCAGCAGCTTAGATGGGACAGGGATTGAAGAGACCCAGTACTTC CASSLDGTGIEETQYF
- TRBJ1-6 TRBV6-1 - TGTGCCAGCAACCCCGACCCCCCGTCCGCCAAGGGATTCGCACCCCTCCACTTT CASNPDPPSAKGFAPLHF
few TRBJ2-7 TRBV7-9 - TGTGCCAGCAGCCAAATGGCCCACTACGAGCAGTACTTC CASSQMAHYEQYF
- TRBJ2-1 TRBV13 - TGTGCCAGCAGCCCCTTAAACACTGAGCAGTTCTTC CASSPLNTEQFF
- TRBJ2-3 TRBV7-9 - TGTGCCAGCAGCCATCTACCTAGCACAGATACGCAGTATTTT CASSHLPSTDTQYF
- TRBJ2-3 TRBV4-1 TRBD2 TGCGCCAGCAGCCACCCGCAAGGGCGACTAGCGGGGGGGGCCAGCAACACAGATACGCAGTATTTT CASSHPQGRLAGGASNTDTQYF
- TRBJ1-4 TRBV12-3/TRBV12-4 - TGTGCCAGCAGTTTAGGATTTGTGGGAAAACTGTTTTTT CASSLGFVGKLFF
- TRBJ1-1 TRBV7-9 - TGTGCCAGCAGCCCTTGGCTACAGGGGAACACTGAAGCTTTCTTT CASSPWLQGNTEAFF
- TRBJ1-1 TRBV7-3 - TGTGCCAGCAGCTTAATTTTTCTTGGGGACACTGAAGCTTTCTTT CASSLIFLGDTEAFF
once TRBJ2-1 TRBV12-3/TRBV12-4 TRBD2 TGTGCCAGCAGTTTACCTAGCGGGGGGGCACGGCAGTTCTTC CASSLPSGGARQFF
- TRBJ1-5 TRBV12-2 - TGTGCAAGTCGCTTATCTCAGCCTAGCAATCAGCCCCAGCATTTT CASRLSQPSNQPQHF
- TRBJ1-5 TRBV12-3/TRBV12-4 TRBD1 TGTGCCAGCAGTTCAAGACAGGGCGCTCAGCCCCAGCATTTT CASSSRQGAQPQHF
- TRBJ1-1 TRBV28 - TGTGCCAGCAGTACCATTTTCAGGGGCAACACTGAAGCTTTCTTT CASSTIFRGNTEAFF
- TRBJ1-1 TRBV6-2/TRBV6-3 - TGTGCCAGCAGTTACCGGGAGGGAGAAGCTTTCTTT CASSYREGEAFF
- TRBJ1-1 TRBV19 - TGTGCCACCCGTCAAGGAACAAGTGAAGCTTTCTTT CATRQGTSEAFF
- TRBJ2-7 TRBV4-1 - TGCGCCAGCAGCCAAGACGAGAGGGTACTCACCTACGAGCAGTACTTC CASSQDERVLTYEQYF
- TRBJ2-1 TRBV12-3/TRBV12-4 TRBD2 TGTGCCAGCAGTTGGGGACTAGCGATTGAGCAGTTCTTC CASSWGLAIEQFF
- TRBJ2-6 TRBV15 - TGTGCCACCAGCAGAGATGGGGCAGCTGGGGCCAACGTCCTGACTTTC CATSRDGAAGANVLTF
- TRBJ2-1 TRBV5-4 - TGTGCCAGCACCACGCCACAAGAAGTAAATGAGCAGTTCTTC CASTTPQEVNEQFF
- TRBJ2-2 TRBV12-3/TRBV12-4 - TGTGCCAGCAGTTTTATCCCGAACACCGGGGAGCTGTTTTTT CASSFIPNTGELFF
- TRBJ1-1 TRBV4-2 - TGTGCCAGCAGGCCTTGGACGGGGGGCTTGGAAACTGAAGCTTTCTTT CASRPWTGGLETEAFF
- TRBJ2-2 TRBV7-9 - TGTGCCCCGGACGCGAACACCGGGGAGCTGTTTTTT CAPDANTGELFF
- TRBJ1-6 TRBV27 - TGTGCCAGCGGGTGGACAACCTATAATTCACCCCTCCACTTT CASGWTTYNSPLHF
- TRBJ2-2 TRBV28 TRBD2 TGTGCCGGAGAAGCGGGGGGCCGGGGCACCGGGGAGCTGTTTTTT CAGEAGGRGTGELFF
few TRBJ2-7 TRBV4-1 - TGCGCCAGCAGCCAATGGACTGGTACCTACGAGCAGTACTTC CASSQWTGTYEQYF